Sequencing of this T cell receptor (beta chain) was carried out in a study of blood T cells in healthy people across ages. With V trimmed by 7 bases and J by 7 bases, 12 bases remained unmatched. Germline V gives CDR1 MNHEY, CDR2 SVGAGI. This CDR3 is 15 amino acids long. A second PCR, run for about 7 to 11 cycles, used a sample-barcoded 5' primer plus a J-beta primer mix. MiXCR, applied by TCRdb to the 5' RACE reads, yields one record per CDR3 protein. The sample records 750,000 to 950,000 distinct CDR3 sequences, about 53% being singletons. The TCR sequence derives from a man older than 75 in good health. Sequencing was done on a sample of blood. V gene TRBV6-5 combines with J gene TRBJ2-1, with 8 bases lining up with TRBD2. The CDR3 reads CASTTSGSAGNEQFF. CDR3 DNA sequence: TGTGCCAGCACCACCAGCGGGAGTGCCGGGAATGAGCAGTTCTTC.